A selection of T cell receptor beta chains follows, all from one sample in a study. TCRdb ran MiXCR on the RT-PCR reads and lists one entry per CDR3 protein. The sample includes 550,000 to 750,000 distinct CDR3 sequences, 11% to 15% of them seen just once. Sequenced: memory CD4+ T cells from blood. Receptors originate from a female donor in good health, serving as a healthy control. Both conserved end residues are trimmed from each CDR3.

TRBV4-1	TRBJ1-2	ASSQGQVTYGYT
TRBV29-1	TRBJ2-6	SVLGTRQGSGANVLT
TRBV7-2	TRBJ1-1	ASSLVTGGTEAF
TRBV11-2	TRBJ2-1	ASSLVSQGAEQF
TRBV7-2	TRBJ1-2	ASSFQTGDYGYT
TRBV4-3	TRBJ2-1	ASSQVLADSGEPF
TRBV6-1	TRBJ1-3	ASRDRAAGNTIY
TRBV6-2/TRBV6-3	TRBJ1-2	ASSYSGSFDYGYT
TRBV20-1	TRBJ2-4	SAPGRLIKNIQY
TRBV20-1	TRBJ1-1	SARDGTENTEAF
TRBV4-3	TRBJ2-6	ASSQDRSGAGANVLT
TRBV6-2/TRBV6-3	TRBJ2-1	ASSLPGTSGTEQF
TRBV24-1	TRBJ2-1	ATSDLRLNEQF
TRBV5-1	TRBJ2-7	ASSLDRAVEQY
TRBV20-1	TRBJ2-7	SAETGWTAYEQY
TRBV29-1	TRBJ2-7	SVEESRTGRYEQY
TRBV6-2/TRBV6-3	TRBJ2-1	ASRDTSGGLYNEQF
TRBV7-2	TRBJ2-3	ASSLRASGVGDTQY
TRBV20-1	TRBJ2-5	SARDFAGGQETQY
TRBV6-5	TRBJ2-1	ASSSRRLSSGRTWQFQF
TRBV18	TRBJ1-2	ASSPQTGNNYGYT
TRBV6-2/TRBV6-3	TRBJ1-2	ASADSTNYGYT
TRBV3-1	TRBJ2-7	ASSEASGSFYEQY
TRBV7-3	TRBJ2-2	ASSPTRGSGELF
TRBV5-1	TRBJ2-1	ASSSSPGGGYEQF
TRBV5-1	TRBJ1-2	ASSLVAGGGYGYT
TRBV12-3/TRBV12-4	TRBJ2-3	ASSLTSGSGSDTQY
TRBV28	TRBJ2-3	ASSSPGLYTDTQY
TRBV7-9	TRBJ2-1	ASSLALASGNEQF
TRBV7-2	TRBJ1-2	ASSLAQGRGYT
TRBV15	TRBJ2-1	ATATSGIGNEQF
TRBV6-1	TRBJ1-1	ASRGPTEAF
TRBV3-1	TRBJ1-1	ASSHGGTEAF
TRBV20-1	TRBJ2-3	SGTGQEDTQY
TRBV28	TRBJ2-3	ASSLSGRAADTQY
TRBV4-1	TRBJ1-1	ASSQDRGQKNTEAF
TRBV19	TRBJ1-5	ASSGVHNQPQH
TRBV18	TRBJ2-5	ASSPPRGGFRETQY
TRBV6-5	TRBJ2-1	ASSYEVAGGRLEQF
TRBV15	TRBJ2-7	ATSSGTSGSYEQY
TRBV20-1	TRBJ2-1	SALAASYNEQF
TRBV11-2	TRBJ1-1	ASSLERRAEAF
TRBV5-5	TRBJ1-1	ASSLDGLGQRKAF
TRBV5-1	TRBJ2-3	ASSLADRAGPDTQY
TRBV12-3/TRBV12-4	TRBJ2-7	ASLDWGLVTLQY
TRBV7-2	TRBJ2-4	ASSLGTSGSNIQY
TRBV11-2	TRBJ2-3	ASSPSGQVTDTQY
TRBV10-3	TRBJ2-3	AIRAGRGDTQY
TRBV5-1	TRBJ1-1	ASRKGDEAF
TRBV12-3/TRBV12-4	TRBJ2-5	ASTPTGPGETQY
TRBV20-1	TRBJ2-1	SAREDHYNEQF
TRBV3-1	TRBJ2-3	ASRPTHADTQY
TRBV11-2	TRBJ2-3	ASSLDGGGIDTQY
TRBV28	TRBJ2-1	ASTRQGGTLQYEQF
TRBV10-3	TRBJ2-3	ATRQSTVIDTQY
TRBV5-1	TRBJ2-2	ASSAGTGFSGELF
TRBV6-2/TRBV6-3	TRBJ2-5	ASRPGHPETQY
TRBV28	TRBJ1-5	ASTITGGFYQPQH
TRBV12-3/TRBV12-4	TRBJ2-2	ASTSGEGTNTGELF